The T cell receptor beta chain under discussion was sequenced for a study of T-cell memory formation after mild COVID-19. Remarks on this clonotype: Its antigen remains unknown.

TCRdb re-analysed the 5' RACE reads in MiXCR, keeping a single row per CDR3 protein. The sample holds tens of thousands of distinct CDR3 sequences, about 15% seen once. Study-wide points: From day 15 to 85, contracting clones were balanced between CD4 and CD8, whereas later expanders leaned toward CD4+.

The receptor was isolated from an adult woman who had mild COVID-19 (a few samples of this study predate the infection). Cell type and time point are not known. The sequenced sample was PBMCs or a T cell subset sorted from them (not recorded which).

For the CDR3, the DNA is TGTGCCAGCAGTTGGGCCGTACGAGAAAAACTGTTTTTT. It yields the protein CASSWAVREKLFF. This chain links TRBV27 with TRBJ1-4; D not resolved. Germline lookup yields CDR1 MNHEY and CDR2 SMNVEV (reference sequence). CDR3 length: 13 residues. Deletions cut 4 bases from V and 8 bases from J, with 11 bases between.